Only a few counts were recorded for the clone carrying this T cell receptor beta chain. The assay was immunoSEQ multiplex PCR, and TCRdb's table has in-frame clones only and misses some. This sample has about 22,000 clones, with approximately 40% found just once. Responder cells labeled with CFSE (around 200,000) were co-plated with irradiated stimulator cells labeled with violet dye (around 200,000). The data are from a study of graft-versus-host responses after intestinal transplantation. Whole-study context: Each of the recipients got a multivisceral, liver-intestinal, or isolated intestinal transplant. The whole recipient group had anti-thymocyte globulin induction followed by tacrolimus and steroids for approximately three years.

The germline V gene encodes CDR1 SEHNR and CDR2 FQNEAQ (reference sequence). V was shortened by 6 bases and J by 0 bases, with 12 bases between the two germline ends. The CDR3 spans 15 residues. Overall study results and limits: The presence of high graft-versus-host to host-versus-graft clonal ratios in allografts characterized patients with graft-donor T cell macrochimerism. There was an association between peak levels of circulating GvH clones and early post-transplant HvG declines.

The gene calls are TRBV7-9 and TRBJ2-1; D unresolved. The source was alloreactive CD8+ T cells from a mixed lymphocyte reaction culture, collected before intestinal transplant. Described subset: CFSE-low proliferating T cells sorted from approximately 6-day pre-transplant mixed lymphocyte reaction (GvH or HvG direction). The origin of this receptor is a human patient who received an intestinal transplant. The CDR3: CASSEWLSSYNEQFF. The CDR3 DNA reads TGTGCCAGCAGTGAGTGGCTGAGCTCCTACAATGAGCAGTTCTTC.